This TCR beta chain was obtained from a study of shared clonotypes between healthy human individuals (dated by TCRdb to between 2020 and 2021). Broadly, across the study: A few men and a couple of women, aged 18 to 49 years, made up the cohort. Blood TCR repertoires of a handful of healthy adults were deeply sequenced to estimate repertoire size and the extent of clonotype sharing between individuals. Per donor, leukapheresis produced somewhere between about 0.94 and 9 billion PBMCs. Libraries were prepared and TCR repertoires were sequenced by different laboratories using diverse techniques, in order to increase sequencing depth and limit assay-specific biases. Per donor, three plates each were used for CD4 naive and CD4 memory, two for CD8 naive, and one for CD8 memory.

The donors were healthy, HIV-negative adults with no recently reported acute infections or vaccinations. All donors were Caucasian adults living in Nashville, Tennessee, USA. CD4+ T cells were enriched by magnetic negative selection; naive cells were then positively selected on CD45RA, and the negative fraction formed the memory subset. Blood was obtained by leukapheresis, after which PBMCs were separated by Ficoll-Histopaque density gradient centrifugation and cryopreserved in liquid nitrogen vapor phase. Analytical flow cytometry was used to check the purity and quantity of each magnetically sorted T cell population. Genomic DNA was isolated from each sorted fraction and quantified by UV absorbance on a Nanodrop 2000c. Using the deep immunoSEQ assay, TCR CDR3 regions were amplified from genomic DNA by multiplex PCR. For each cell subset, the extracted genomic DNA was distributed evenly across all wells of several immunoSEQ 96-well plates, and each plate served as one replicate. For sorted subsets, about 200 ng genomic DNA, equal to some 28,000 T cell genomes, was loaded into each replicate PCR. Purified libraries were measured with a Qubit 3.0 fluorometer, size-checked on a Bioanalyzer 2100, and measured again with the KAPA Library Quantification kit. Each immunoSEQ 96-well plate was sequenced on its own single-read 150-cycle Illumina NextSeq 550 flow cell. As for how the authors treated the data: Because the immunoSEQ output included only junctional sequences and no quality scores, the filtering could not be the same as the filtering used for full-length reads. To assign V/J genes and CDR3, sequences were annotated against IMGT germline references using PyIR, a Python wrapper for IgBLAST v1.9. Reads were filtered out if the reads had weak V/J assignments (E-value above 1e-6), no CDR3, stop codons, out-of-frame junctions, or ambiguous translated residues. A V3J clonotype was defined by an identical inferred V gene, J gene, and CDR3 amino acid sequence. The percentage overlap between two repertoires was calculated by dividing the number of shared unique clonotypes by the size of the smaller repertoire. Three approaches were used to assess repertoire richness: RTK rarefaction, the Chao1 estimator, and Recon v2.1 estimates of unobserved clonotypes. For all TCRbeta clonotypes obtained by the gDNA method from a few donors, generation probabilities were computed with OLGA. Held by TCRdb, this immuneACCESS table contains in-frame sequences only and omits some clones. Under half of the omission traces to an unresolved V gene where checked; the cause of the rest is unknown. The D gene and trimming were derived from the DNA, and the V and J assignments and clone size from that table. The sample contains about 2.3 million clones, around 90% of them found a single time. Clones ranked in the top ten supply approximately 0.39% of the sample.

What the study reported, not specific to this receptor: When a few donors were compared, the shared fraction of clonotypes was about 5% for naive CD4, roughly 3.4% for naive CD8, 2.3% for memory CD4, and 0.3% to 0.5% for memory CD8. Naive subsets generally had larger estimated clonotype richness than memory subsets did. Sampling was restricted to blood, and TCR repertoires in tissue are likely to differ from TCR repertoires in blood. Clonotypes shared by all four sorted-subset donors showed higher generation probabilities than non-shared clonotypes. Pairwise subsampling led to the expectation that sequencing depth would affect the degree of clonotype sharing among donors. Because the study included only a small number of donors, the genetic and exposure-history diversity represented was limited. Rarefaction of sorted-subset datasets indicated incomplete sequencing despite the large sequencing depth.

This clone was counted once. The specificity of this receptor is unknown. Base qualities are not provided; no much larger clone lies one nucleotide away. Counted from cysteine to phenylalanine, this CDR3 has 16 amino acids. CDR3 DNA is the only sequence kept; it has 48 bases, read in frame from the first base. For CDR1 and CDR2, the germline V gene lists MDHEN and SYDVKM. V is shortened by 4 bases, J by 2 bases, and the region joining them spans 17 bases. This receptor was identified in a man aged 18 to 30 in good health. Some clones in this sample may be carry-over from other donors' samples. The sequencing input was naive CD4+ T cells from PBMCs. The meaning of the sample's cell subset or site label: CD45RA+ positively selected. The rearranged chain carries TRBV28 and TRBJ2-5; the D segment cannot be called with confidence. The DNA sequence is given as TGTGCCAGCAGTTCTATTTCCGGGCAGCTACAAGAGACCCAGTACTTC. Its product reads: CASSSISGQLQETQYF.